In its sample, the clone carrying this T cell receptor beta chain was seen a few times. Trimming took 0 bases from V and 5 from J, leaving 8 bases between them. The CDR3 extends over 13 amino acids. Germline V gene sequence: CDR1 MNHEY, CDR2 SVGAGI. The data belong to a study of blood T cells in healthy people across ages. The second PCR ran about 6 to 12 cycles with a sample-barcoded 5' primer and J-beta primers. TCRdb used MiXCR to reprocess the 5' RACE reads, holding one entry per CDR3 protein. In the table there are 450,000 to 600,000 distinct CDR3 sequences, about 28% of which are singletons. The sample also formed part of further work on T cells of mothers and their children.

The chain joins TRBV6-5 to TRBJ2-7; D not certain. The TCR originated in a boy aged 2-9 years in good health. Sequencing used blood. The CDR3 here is CASSYSRRDEQYF. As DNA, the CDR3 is TGTGCCAGCAGTTACTCGCGTAGGGACGAGCAGTACTTC.